One sample yielded the 3 T cell receptor beta chains listed below, sequenced in a study of CD8 T cells in ankylosing spondylitis. One entry per CDR3 protein results from TCRdb running MiXCR on the 5' RACE reads. This table holds approximately 25,000 distinct CDR3 sequences, under 3% found once. Sequenced material: blood, either unsorted or a sorted T cell fraction (not recorded which). The origin of the receptors is a female donor with ankylosing spondylitis or in good health (not recorded which).

This clonotype occurred many times. The chain combines TRBV9 with TRBJ2-1; 8 nucleotides match TRBD2. CDR1 SGDLS and CDR2 YYNGEE come from the germline V gene. The length of the CDR3 is 16 residues. The trim removed 4 bases at V and 8 bases at J, leaving 14 bases unmatched. DNA of the CDR3: TGTGCCAGCAGCAGCCGAGGTCTAGCGGGTGCAGATGAGCAGTTCTTC. Amino acid sequence: CASSSRGLAGADEQFF. The whole variable domain, filled in from reference TRBV9 and TRBJ2-1, reads DSGVTQTPKHLITATGQRVTLRCSPRSGDLSVYWYQQSLDQGLQFLIQYYNGEERAKGNILERFSAQQFPDLHSELNLSSLELGDSALYFCASSSRGLAGADEQFFGPGTRLTVL.

This clonotype was seen repeatedly, ten times or more. CDR3 sequence (DNA): TGTGCCAGCAGCGAGAGACCCTCCCCAGGGAGTAGCTATGGCTACACCTTC. It is translated as CASSERPSPGSSYGYTF. The chain recombines TRBV9 with TRBJ1-2, with D perhaps TRBD1 (5 bases). The CDR3 extends over 17 amino acids. Germline V lookup: CDR1 SGDLS, CDR2 YYNGEE. V lost 3 bases and J 4 bases, leaving 22 bases between the germline ends.

On this clonotype: Mismatch with germline at one junction end may stem from a read error. In nucleotides, the CDR3 is TGTGCCAACAGCGTAGAGCCAGCCTCCTACGAGCAGTACTTC. Translating it yields CANSVEPASYEQYF. J is TRBJ2-7 and V is TRBV9; no clear D gene. Germline-derived CDR1 and CDR2 are SGDLS and YYNGEE. The CDR3 totals 14 residues.